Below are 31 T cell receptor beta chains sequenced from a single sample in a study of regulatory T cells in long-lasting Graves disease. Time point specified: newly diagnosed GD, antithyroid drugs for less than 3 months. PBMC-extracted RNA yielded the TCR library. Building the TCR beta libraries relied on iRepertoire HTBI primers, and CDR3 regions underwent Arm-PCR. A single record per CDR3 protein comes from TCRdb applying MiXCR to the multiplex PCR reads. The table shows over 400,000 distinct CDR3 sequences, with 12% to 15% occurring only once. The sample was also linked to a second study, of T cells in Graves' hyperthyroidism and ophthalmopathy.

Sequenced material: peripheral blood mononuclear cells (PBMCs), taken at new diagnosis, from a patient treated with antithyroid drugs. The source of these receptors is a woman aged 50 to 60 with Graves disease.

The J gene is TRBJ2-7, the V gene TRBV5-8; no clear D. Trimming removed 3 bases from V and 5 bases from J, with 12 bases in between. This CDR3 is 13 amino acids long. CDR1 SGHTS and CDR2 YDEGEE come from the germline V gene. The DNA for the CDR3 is TGTGCCAGCAGCTACACGCAGGCGGACGAGCAGTACTTC. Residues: CASSYTQADEQYF.

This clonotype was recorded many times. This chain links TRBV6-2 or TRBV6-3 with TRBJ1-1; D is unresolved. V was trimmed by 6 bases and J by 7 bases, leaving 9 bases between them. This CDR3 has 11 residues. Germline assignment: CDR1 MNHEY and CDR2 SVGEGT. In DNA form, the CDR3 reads TGTGCCAGCAGGGGAAGAGATGAAGCTTTCTTT. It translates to CASRGRDEAFF.

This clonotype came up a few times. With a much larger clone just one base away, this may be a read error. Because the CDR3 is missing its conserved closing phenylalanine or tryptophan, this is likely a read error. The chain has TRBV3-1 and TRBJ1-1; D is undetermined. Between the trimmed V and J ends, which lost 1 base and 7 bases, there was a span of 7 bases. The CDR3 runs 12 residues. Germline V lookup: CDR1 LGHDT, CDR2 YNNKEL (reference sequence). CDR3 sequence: CASSQGPFEAFL. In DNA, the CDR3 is TGTGCCAGCAGCCAAGGGCCGTTTGAAGCTTTCCTT.

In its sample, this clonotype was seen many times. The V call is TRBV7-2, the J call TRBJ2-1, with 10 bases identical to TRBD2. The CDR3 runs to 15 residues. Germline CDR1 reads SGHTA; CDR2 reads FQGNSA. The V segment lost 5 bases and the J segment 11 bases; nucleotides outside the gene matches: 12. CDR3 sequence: CASSPFSGRRGKQFF. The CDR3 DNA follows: TGTGCCAGCAGCCCTTTTAGCGGGAGGAGAGGGAAGCAGTTCTTC.

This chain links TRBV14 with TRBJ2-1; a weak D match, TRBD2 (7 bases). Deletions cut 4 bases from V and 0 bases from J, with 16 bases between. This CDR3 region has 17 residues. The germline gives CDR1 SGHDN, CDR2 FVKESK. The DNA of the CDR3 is TGTGCCAGCAGCCCATTAGGGGGGGCGAGCTCCTACAATGAGCAGTTCTTC. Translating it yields CASSPLGGASSYNEQFF.

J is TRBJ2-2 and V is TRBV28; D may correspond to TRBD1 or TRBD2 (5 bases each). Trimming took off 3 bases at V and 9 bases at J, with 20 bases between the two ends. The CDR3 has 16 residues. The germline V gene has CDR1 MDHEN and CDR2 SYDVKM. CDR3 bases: TGTGCCAGCAGTTTCCTCCGGGACCGAGGGACCCGGGAGCTGTTTTTT. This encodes CASSFLRDRGTRELFF.

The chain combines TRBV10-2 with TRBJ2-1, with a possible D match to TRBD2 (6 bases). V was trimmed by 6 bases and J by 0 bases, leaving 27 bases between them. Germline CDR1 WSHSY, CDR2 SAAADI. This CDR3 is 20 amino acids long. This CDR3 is CASRDHMFCSGPRSYNEQFF. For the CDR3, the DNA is TGCGCCAGCAGAGATCATATGTTTTGTAGCGGTCCTCGCTCCTACAATGAGCAGTTCTTC.

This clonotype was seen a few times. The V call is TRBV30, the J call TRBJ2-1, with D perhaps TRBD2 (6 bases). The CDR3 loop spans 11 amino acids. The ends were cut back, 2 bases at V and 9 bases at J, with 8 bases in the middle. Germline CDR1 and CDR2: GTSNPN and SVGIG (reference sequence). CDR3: CAWSTSFEQFF. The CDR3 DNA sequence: TGTGCCTGGAGTACTAGCTTTGAGCAGTTCTTC.

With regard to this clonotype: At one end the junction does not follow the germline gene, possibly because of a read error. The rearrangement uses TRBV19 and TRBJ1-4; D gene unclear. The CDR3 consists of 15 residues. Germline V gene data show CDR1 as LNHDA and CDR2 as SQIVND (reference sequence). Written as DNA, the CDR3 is TGTGCCAGTACCCCGGGTGCGACAACTAATAAAAAACTGTTTTTT. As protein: CASTPGATTNKKLFF.

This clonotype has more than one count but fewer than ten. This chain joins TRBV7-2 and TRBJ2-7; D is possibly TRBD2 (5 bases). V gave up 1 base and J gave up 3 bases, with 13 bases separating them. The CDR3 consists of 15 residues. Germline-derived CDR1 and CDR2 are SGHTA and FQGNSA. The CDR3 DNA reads TGTGCCAGCAGCTTAGAACTAACCGGGATCTACGAGCAGTACTTC. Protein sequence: CASSLELTGIYEQYF.

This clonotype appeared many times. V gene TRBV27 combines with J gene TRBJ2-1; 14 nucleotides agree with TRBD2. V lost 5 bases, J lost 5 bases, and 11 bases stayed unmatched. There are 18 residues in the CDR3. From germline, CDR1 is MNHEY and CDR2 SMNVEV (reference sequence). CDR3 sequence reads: CASSPSTGTSGSHNEQFF. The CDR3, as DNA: TGTGCCAGCAGTCCTAGCACCGGGACTAGCGGGAGCCACAATGAGCAGTTCTTC.

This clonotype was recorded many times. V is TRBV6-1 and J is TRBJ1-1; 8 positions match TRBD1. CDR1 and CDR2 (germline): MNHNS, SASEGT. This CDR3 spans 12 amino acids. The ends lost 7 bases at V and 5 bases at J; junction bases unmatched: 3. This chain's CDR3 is CASNTGGTEAFF. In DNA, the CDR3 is TGTGCCAGCAACACAGGGGGGACTGAAGCTTTCTTT.

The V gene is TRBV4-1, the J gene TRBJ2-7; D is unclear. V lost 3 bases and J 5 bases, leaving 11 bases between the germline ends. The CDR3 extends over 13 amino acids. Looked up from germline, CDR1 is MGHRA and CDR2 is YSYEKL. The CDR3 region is CASSQLRAHEQYF. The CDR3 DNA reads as TGCGCCAGCAGCCAGCTTCGAGCTCACGAGCAGTACTTC.

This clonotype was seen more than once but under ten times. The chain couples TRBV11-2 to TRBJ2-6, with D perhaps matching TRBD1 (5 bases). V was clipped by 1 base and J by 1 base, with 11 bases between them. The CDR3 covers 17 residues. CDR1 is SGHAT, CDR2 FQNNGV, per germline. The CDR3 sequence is CASSLANQGSGANVLTF. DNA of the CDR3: TGTGCCAGCAGCTTAGCGAACCAGGGATCTGGGGCCAACGTCCTGACTTTC.

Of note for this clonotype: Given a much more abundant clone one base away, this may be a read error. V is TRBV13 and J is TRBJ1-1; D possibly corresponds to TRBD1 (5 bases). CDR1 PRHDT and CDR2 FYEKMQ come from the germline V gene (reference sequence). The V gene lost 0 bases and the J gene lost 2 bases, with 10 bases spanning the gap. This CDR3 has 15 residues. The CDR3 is CASSLGHRSNTEAFF. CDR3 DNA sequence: TGTGCCAGCAGCTTAGGTCACAGGAGTAACACTGAAGCTTTCTTT.

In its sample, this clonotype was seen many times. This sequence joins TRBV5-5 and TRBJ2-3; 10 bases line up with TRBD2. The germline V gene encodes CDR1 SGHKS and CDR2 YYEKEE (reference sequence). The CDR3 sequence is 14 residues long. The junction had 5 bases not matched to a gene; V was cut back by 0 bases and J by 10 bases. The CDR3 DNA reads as TGTGCCAGCAGCTTGGCACTAGCGGGAAGGCCGCAGTATTTT. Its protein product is CASSLALAGRPQYF.

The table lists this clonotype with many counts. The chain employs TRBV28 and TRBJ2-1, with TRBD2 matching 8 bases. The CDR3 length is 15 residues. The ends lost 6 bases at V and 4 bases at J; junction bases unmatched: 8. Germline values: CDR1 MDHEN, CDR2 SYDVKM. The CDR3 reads CASRNGGGGYNEQFF. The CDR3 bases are TGTGCCAGCAGGAACGGAGGCGGGGGGTACAATGAGCAGTTCTTC.

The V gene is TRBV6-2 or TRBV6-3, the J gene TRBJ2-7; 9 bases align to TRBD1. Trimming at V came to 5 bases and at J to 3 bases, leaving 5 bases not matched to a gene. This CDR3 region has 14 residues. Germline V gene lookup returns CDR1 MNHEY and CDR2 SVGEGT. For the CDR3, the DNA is TGTGCCAGCAGTCACCGGACAGGGGTCTACGAGCAGTACTTC. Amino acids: CASSHRTGVYEQYF.

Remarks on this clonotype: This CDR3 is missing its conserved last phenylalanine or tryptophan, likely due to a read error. CDR3 in DNA: TGTGCCAGCAGCCTCTCTCCCCTGACAGTTACCATGGGGTCCTACGAGCAGTACTGC. Amino acid sequence: CASSLSPLTVTMGSYEQYC. The V call is TRBV13, the J call TRBJ2-7, with D perhaps TRBD1 (5 bases). Trimming removed 5 bases from V and 1 base from J, with 27 bases in between. The CDR3 consists of 19 residues. The V gene's germline CDR1 is PRHDT and CDR2 FYEKMQ (reference sequence).

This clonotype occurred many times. CDR3 DNA sequence: TGTGCCAGCAGGCTAGCGGGAGGGCCACGGACGCAGTATTTT. This codes for CASRLAGGPRTQYF. The chain couples TRBV5-5 to TRBJ2-3; 12 nucleotides match TRBD2. This CDR3 has 14 residues. V trimming: 5 bases; J trimming: 9 bases; junction bases outside the gene matches: 7. CDR1 and CDR2 from the germline V gene are SGHKS and YYEKEE (reference sequence).

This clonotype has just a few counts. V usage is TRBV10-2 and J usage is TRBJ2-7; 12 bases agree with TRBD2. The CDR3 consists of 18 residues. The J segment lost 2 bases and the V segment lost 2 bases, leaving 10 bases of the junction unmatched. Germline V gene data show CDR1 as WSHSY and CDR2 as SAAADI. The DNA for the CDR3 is TGCGCCAGCAGTGAGAGGCCGGCGGCTAGCGGGAGGGCCTACGAGCAGTACTTC. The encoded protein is CASSERPAASGRAYEQYF.

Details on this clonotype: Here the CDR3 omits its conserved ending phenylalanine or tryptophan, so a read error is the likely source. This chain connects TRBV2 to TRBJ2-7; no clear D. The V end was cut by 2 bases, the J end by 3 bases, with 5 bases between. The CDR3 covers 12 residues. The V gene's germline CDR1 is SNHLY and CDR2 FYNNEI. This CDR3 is CASSESHYEQYL. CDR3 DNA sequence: TGTGCCAGCAGTGAAAGCCACTACGAGCAGTACCTC.

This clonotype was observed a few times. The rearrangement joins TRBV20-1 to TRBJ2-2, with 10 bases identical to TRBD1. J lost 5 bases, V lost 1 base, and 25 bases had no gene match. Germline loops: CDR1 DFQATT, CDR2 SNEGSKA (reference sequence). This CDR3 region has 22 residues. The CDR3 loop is CSARAPTGGAEIWREVTGELFF. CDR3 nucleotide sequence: TGCAGTGCTAGAGCCCCGACAGGGGGCGCCGAAATCTGGCGGGAGGTGACCGGGGAGCTGTTTTTT.

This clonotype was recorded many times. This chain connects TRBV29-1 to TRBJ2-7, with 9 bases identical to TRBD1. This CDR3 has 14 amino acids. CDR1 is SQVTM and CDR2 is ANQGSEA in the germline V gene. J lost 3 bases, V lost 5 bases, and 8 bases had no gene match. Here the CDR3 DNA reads TGCAGCGTTCATTACCCGGGACAGGGCTACGAGCAGTACTTC. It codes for CSVHYPGQGYEQYF.

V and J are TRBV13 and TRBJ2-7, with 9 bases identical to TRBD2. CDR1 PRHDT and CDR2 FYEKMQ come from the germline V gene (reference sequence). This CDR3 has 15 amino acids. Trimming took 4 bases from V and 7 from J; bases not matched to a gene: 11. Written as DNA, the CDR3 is TGTGCCAGCAGCTCCATCATAGCGGGAGCGGGAGAGCAGTACTTC. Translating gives CASSSIIAGAGEQYF. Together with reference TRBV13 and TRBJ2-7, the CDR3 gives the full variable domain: AAGVIQSPRHLIKEKRETATLKCYPIPRHDTVYWYQQGPGQDPQFLISFYEKMQSDKGSIPDRFSAQQFSDYHSELNMSSLELGDSALYFCASSSIIAGAGEQYFGPGTRLTVT.

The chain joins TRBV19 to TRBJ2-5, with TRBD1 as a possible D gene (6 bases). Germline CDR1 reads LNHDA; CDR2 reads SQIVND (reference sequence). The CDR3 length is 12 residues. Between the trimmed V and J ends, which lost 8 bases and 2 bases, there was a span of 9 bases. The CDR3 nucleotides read TGTGCCAGTGAGGGGGATCAAGAGACCCAGTACTTC. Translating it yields CASEGDQETQYF.

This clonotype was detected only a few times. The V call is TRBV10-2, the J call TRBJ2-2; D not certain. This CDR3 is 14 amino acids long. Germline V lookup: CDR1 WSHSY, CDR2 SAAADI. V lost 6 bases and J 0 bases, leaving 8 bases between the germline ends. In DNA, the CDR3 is TGCGCCAGCAGAGCCCCCGCGAACACCGGGGAGCTGTTTTTT. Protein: CASRAPANTGELFF.

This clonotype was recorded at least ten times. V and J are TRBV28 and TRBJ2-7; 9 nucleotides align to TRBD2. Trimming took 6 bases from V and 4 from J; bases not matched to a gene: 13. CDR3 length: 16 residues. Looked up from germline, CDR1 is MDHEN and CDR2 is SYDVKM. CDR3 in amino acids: CASSRGGTSNSYEQYF. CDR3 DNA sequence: TGTGCCAGCAGCCGGGGGGGGACTAGCAATTCTTACGAGCAGTACTTC.

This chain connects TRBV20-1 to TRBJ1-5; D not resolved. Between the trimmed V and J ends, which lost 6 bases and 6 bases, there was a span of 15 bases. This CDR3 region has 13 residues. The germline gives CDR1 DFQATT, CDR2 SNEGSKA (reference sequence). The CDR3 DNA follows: TGCAGTGCCCAGAGCGGGAGCGTTCAGCCCCAGCATTTT. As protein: CSAQSGSVQPQHF.

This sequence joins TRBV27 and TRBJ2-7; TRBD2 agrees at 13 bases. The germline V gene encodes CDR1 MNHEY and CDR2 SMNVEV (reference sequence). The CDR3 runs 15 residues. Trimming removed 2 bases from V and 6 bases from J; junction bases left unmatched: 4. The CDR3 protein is CASSLGTSGIGEQYF. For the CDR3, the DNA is TGTGCCAGCAGTTTAGGGACTAGCGGGATCGGCGAGCAGTACTTC.

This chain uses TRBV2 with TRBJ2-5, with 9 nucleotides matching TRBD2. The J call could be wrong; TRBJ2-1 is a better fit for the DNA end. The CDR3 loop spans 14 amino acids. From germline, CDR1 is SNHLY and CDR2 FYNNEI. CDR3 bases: TGTGCCAGCAGTGAACGGCTAGCGGGATATGAGCAGTTCTTC. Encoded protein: CASSERLAGYEQFF.